This is a list of T cell receptor beta chains from one sample in a study of T cell repertoires in cytomegalovirus infection. Using its own MiXCR run on the reads, TCRdb lists one record per CDR3 protein. The sample has some 200,000 distinct CDR3 sequences, more than 9% seen once. Material: PBMCs. Receptors originate from a human donor in good health (CMV status not recorded). Some clones in this sample may be carry-over from other donors' samples. Each CDR3 is given with its conserved first and last residue.

>TRBJ1-6|TRBV10-3
CAISESMGSNSPLHF
>TRBJ2-1|TRBV7-2
CASSLAWTSGNNEQFF
>TRBJ2-7|TRBV7-2
CASSLADRGSYEQYF
>TRBJ2-2|TRBV9
CASSAWGREGSTGELFF
>TRBJ2-7|TRBV19
CASRHGGQGDYEQYF
>TRBJ2-3|TRBV5-1
CASSLERDTDTQYF
>TRBJ2-2|TRBV11-2
CASSGPGLPNGELFF
>TRBJ2-5|TRBV28
CASRSGQGAGETQYF
>TRBJ2-6|TRBV7-3
CASSAGPGPGANVLTF
>TRBJ1-4|TRBV15
CATSSDRRNEKLFF
>TRBJ1-4|TRBV7-2
CASSRDGFEEKLFF
>TRBJ2-7|TRBV5-1
CASSLDASGSIYEQYF
>TRBJ2-7|TRBV29-1
CSVYRGGEQYF
>TRBJ1-3|TRBV7-2
CASSLRTGAGNTIYF
>TRBJ1-4|TRBV7-8
CASSSRTGETNEKLFF
>TRBJ2-7|TRBV20-1
CSAKTGAYEQYF
>TRBJ2-2|TRBV6-5
CASDRGTGELFF
>TRBJ1-5|TRBV27
CASRPSSSNQPQHF
>TRBJ2-3|TRBV4-3
CASSQDYSDTQYF
>TRBJ1-6|TRBV30
CAWTPSVEGSPLHF
>TRBJ2-5|TRBV7-6
CASSLNLGKQETQYF
>TRBJ2-4|TRBV12-3/TRBV12-4
CASSPYRPEAKNIQYF
>TRBJ1-2|TRBV12-3/TRBV12-4
CASSQGAPYGYTF
>TRBJ2-2|TRBV7-2
CASSPLTGMNTGELFF
>TRBJ2-7|TRBV7-7
CASSLALGSEQYF
>TRBJ2-2|TRBV28
CASRPTGSNTGELFF
>TRBJ2-3|TRBV5-4
CASSLDRGLTDTQYF
>TRBJ2-5|TRBV11-2
CASSPYRLAGGGETQYF
>TRBJ2-5|TRBV30
CAWGLHLRETQYF
>TRBJ2-1|TRBV29-1
CSVEETPTTLAGAEEQFF
>TRBJ2-5|TRBV7-7
CASSLGLTETQYF
>TRBJ2-1|TRBV6-6
CASSYESWVDEQFF
>TRBJ2-2|TRBV6-2/TRBV6-3
CASSYFNRNTGELFF
>TRBJ2-3|TRBV20-1
CSARVGGTFTDTQYF
>TRBJ1-1|TRBV7-2
CASRTGTVNTEAFF
>TRBJ2-5|TRBV28
CASSTEVVETQYF
>TRBJ1-2|TRBV18
CASSPEERSGGYTF